This T cell receptor (beta chain) was identified during a study of early T cells in non-severe SARS-CoV-2 infection. Separate cDNA molecules each had unique molecular identifiers attached to them. TCRdb re-called the 5' RACE reads through MiXCR, storing one row per CDR3 protein. The data hold about 56,000 distinct CDR3 sequences, with about 15% observed a single time. The table lists this clonotype with a few counts. Its specificity is unknown. General study points: Private and CD4 specificities were missed by VDJdb matching, which favored anti-spike CD8 responses.

Germline assignment: CDR1 SGHVS and CDR2 FNYEAQ. The CDR3 is 14 residues long. Deletions cut 3 bases from V and 7 bases from J, with 13 bases between. The origin of this receptor is an adult who was a healthcare worker with PCR-confirmed SARS-CoV-2 infection or an uninfected control (not recorded which). This specimen was whole blood, taken at baseline. The chain is built from TRBV7-6 and TRBJ2-1, with D possibly TRBD2 on 6 matching bases. The CDR3 DNA reads as TGTGCCAGCAGCTTGGGGGGAGGTAAGAATGAGCAGTTCTTC. It specifies CASSLGGGKNEQFF.